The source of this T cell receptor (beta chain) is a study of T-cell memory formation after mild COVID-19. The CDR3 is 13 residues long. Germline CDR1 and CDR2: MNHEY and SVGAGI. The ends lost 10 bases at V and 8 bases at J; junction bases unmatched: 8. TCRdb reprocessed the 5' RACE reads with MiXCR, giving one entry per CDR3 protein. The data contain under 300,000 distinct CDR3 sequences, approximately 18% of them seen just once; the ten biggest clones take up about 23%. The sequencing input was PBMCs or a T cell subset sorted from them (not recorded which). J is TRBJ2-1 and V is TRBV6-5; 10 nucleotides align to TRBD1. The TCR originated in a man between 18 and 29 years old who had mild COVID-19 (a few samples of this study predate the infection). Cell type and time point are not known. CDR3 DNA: TGTGCCACCCTTCGACAGGGGGCAGATGAGCAGTTCTTC. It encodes CATLRQGADEQFF.